This TCR beta chain derives from a study of vaccination and CD4 T cells after COVID-19. Study at large: At day 14 and again at days 161 to 241 post-vaccination, a few convalescent patients were sampled. Overlapping peptides covering the spike proteins of SARS-CoV-2, HCoV-NL63, HCoV-OC43 and HCoV-229E were added to stimulate cells.

A remark on this clonotype: What it binds is not known.

As for time point: late sampling 161 to 241 days after vaccination in a few convalescent patients. Treatment specified: approximately 11-day PBMC culture with coronavirus spike peptide pools or control peptides (ViraFEST assay). Isolation of CD4+ T cells by negative selection took place after roughly eleven days of culture. Trimming removed 0 bases at V and 4 bases at J, with 18 bases between. The CDR3 covers 17 residues. CDR1 and CDR2 (germline): LGHNA, YNFKEQ. Researchers used the Oncomine TCR Beta short-read assay to sequence DNA from cultured CD4+ T cells. Using its own MiXCR run on the PCR reads, TCRdb lists one record per CDR3 protein. The sample records about 23,000 distinct CDR3 sequences, about 35% being singletons.

The chain joins TRBV4-2 to TRBJ2-5; no clear D. The receptor was isolated from a human donor who had recovered from COVID-19. The sample in question was CD4+ T cells from blood, cultured in vitro, obtained about 7 months after SARS-CoV-2 vaccination. The CDR3 DNA reads TGTGCCAGCAGCCAAGATGTCTCAGGAACCTACGGAGAGACCCAGTACTTC. Amino acids: CASSQDVSGTYGETQYF.